These 13 T cell receptor beta chains share one sample of origin, sequenced in a study of shared clonotypes between healthy human individuals. The repertoire was sequenced with immunoSEQ multiplex PCR; TCRdb's copy has only in-frame clones and lacks some. Among more than 850,000 clones listed, about four fifths were seen once. Source material: memory CD4+ T cells from PBMCs. Subset defined: CD45RA-negative fraction. The source is a man in his late teens or twenties in good health. Some clones in this sample may be carry-over from other donors' samples.

This chain joins TRBV5-1 and TRBJ2-1, with D possibly TRBD1 on 5 matching bases. Trimming took off 3 bases at V and 5 bases at J, with 21 bases between the two ends. This CDR3 spans 17 amino acids. CDR1 and CDR2 from the germline V gene are SGHRS and YFSETQ. In nucleotides, the CDR3 is TGCGCCAGCAGCTACAACAGGATCGCCGCTATCAACAATGAGCAGTTCTTC. It encodes CASSYNRIAAINNEQFF.

This chain uses TRBV5-4 with TRBJ2-2; D is undetermined. Germline V lookup: CDR1 SGHNT, CDR2 YYREEE (reference sequence). V lost 0 bases, J lost 0 bases, and 3 bases lay in between. The length of the CDR3 is 14 residues. The CDR3 bases are TGTGCCAGCAGCTTGGATGCGAACACCGGGGAGCTGTTTTTT. As protein: CASSLDANTGELFF.

J is TRBJ2-1 and V is TRBV5-6; D perhaps matches TRBD1 (6 bases). V dropped 2 bases and J dropped 0 bases, with 15 bases sitting between them. The CDR3 consists of 17 residues. The V gene's germline CDR1 is SGHDT and CDR2 YYEEEE. The CDR3 loop reads CASSFLGHIGSYNEQFF. The DNA for the CDR3 is TGTGCCAGCAGCTTCTTGGGACACATAGGCTCCTACAATGAGCAGTTCTTC.

The genes are TRBV7-2 and TRBJ2-5; 7 bases are a match to TRBD1. Germline lookup yields CDR1 SGHTA and CDR2 FQGNSA. V was clipped by 4 bases and J by 3 bases; unmatched bases: 2. This CDR3 has 13 amino acids. The CDR3 here is CASSSTGEETQYF. The DNA for the CDR3 is TGTGCCAGCAGCTCCACAGGGGAAGAGACCCAGTACTTC.

The chain employs TRBV7-9 and TRBJ1-5; D gene ambiguous. Deletions cut 5 bases from V and 3 bases from J, with 5 bases between. CDR3 length: 12 residues. CDR1 is SEHNR and CDR2 is FQNEAQ in the germline V gene (reference sequence). The CDR3 here is CASSAPNQPQHF. CDR3 coding DNA: TGTGCCAGCAGCGCCCCCAATCAGCCCCAGCATTTT.

This chain uses TRBV18 with TRBJ2-1; tentatively, D is TRBD1 (5 bases). This CDR3 is built from 16 residues. Trimming removed 3 bases from V and 10 bases from J, with 22 bases in between. Germline V gives CDR1 KGHSH, CDR2 LQKENI. The CDR3 protein is CASSPSPETMGLEQFF. The DNA for the CDR3 is TGTGCCAGCTCACCGAGCCCGGAAACCATGGGGCTCGAGCAGTTCTTC.

V usage is TRBV20-1 and J usage is TRBJ1-2; the D gene is possibly TRBD1 (5 bases). The V gene's germline CDR1 is DFQATT and CDR2 SNEGSKA (reference sequence). This CDR3 spans 11 amino acids. V lost 3 bases, J lost 9 bases, and 11 bases lay in between. Here the CDR3 DNA reads TGCAGTGCTAGGTTTGAGGGGAGCTACACCTTC. Amino acids: CSARFEGSYTF.

Comments on this clone: Distinct nucleotide sequences in the sample also encode this CDR3. The chain links TRBV2 to TRBJ2-5; D call uncertain. Germline CDR1 SNHLY, CDR2 FYNNEI. Trimming pared 1 base from V and 4 bases from J, leaving 4 bases between. CDR3 size: 12 residues. The CDR3 reads CASSEGSETQYF. The CDR3 DNA follows: TGTGCCAGCAGTGAAGGTTCAGAGACCCAGTACTTC.

The rearrangement uses TRBV11-2 and TRBJ1-5; a weak D match, TRBD1 (6 bases). Between the trimmed V and J ends, which lost 5 bases and 6 bases, there was a span of 14 bases. The CDR3 runs to 14 residues. The germline V gene has CDR1 SGHAT and CDR2 FQNNGV. CDR3 nucleotide sequence: TGTGCCAGCAGCCGAGGGGTCAGGGGTCAGCCCCAGCATTTT. Its protein product is CASSRGVRGQPQHF.

This chain joins TRBV6-6 and TRBJ1-3, with D hard to call. The V gene's germline CDR1 is MNHNY and CDR2 SVGAGI (reference sequence). V lost 2 bases to trimming and J lost 0 bases, with 5 bases between them. This CDR3 is 14 amino acids long. The DNA of the CDR3 is TGTGCCAGCAGTTACGACCACTCTGGAAACACCATATATTTT. Translation gives CASSYDHSGNTIYF.

This chain joins TRBV28 and TRBJ1-1; no definite D call. Germline assignment: CDR1 MDHEN and CDR2 SYDVKM. Trimming cost V 5 bases and J 3 bases, with 7 bases left between them. This CDR3 is 12 amino acids long. This CDR3 reads CASSVRDTEAFF. The CDR3 DNA reads as TGTGCCAGCAGTGTGCGGGACACTGAAGCTTTCTTT.

V usage is TRBV28 and J usage is TRBJ2-1; 10 nucleotides match TRBD2. This CDR3 has 16 amino acids. The V gene end was trimmed by 6 bases and the J gene end by 3 bases; junction bases not matched to a gene: 8. From germline, CDR1 is MDHEN and CDR2 SYDVKM. CDR3 nucleotides: TGTGCCAGCAGATATGCCGGGACTAGCGTCTACAATGAGCAGTTCTTC. Its protein is CASRYAGTSVYNEQFF.

This clone has a count of ten or more. The rearrangement links TRBV27 to TRBJ2-1; 10 bases line up with TRBD2. Per the germline V gene, CDR1 is MNHEY and CDR2 is SMNVEV (reference sequence). Trimming at V came to 8 bases and at J to 7 bases, leaving 11 bases not matched to a gene. CDR3 size: 15 residues. The CDR3 DNA sequence: TGTGCCAGCCGGCGAAGCGGGAGGGCGGGGAATGAGCAGTTCTTC. Amino acids: CASRRSGRAGNEQFF.